These 3 T cell receptor beta chains were all obtained from the same sample, sequenced in a study of T-cell memory formation after mild COVID-19. Each CDR3 protein gets one entry after TCRdb re-called the 5' RACE reads with MiXCR. The data hold more than 450,000 distinct CDR3 sequences, with approximately 19% observed a single time. Sample: PBMCs or a T cell subset sorted from them (not recorded which). The receptors come from an adult woman who had mild COVID-19 (a few samples of this study predate the infection). Cell type and time point are not known.

The chain links TRBV2 to TRBJ2-3; TRBD1 or TRBD2 may be the D gene (5 bases each). CDR3 size: 13 residues. The germline gives CDR1 SNHLY, CDR2 FYNNEI. Trimming cost V 6 bases and J 5 bases, with 12 bases left between them. The CDR3 coding sequence is TGTGCCAGCAGGCAGGGAGAAGGAGATACGCAGTATTTT. Translated, it gives CASRQGEGDTQYF.

V usage is TRBV7-8 and J usage is TRBJ1-6; 7 bases line up with TRBD1. In germline, CDR1 is SGHVS, CDR2 FQNEAQ. V lost 1 base, J lost 7 bases, and 7 bases stayed unmatched. The CDR3 covers 16 residues. CDR3 DNA: TGTGCCAGCAGCTTAGAGTCCCAGGGGGTGAATTCACCCCTCCACTTT. It encodes CASSLESQGVNSPLHF.

This clonotype was seen only a few times. The V call is TRBV9, the J call TRBJ2-3; 8 nucleotides match TRBD2. The junction had 6 bases not matched to a gene; V was cut back by 2 bases and J by 4 bases. Germline lookup yields CDR1 SGDLS and CDR2 YYNGEE. This CDR3 has 15 amino acids. CDR3: CASSVGGAGADTQYF. The CDR3 nucleotides are TGTGCCAGCAGCGTCGGGGGGGCCGGGGCAGATACGCAGTATTTT. Based on the CDR3 plus reference TRBV9 and TRBJ2-3, the full variable domain is DSGVTQTPKHLITATGQRVTLRCSPRSGDLSVYWYQQSLDQGLQFLIQYYNGEERAKGNILERFSAQQFPDLHSELNLSSLELGDSALYFCASSVGGAGADTQYFGPGTRLTVL.